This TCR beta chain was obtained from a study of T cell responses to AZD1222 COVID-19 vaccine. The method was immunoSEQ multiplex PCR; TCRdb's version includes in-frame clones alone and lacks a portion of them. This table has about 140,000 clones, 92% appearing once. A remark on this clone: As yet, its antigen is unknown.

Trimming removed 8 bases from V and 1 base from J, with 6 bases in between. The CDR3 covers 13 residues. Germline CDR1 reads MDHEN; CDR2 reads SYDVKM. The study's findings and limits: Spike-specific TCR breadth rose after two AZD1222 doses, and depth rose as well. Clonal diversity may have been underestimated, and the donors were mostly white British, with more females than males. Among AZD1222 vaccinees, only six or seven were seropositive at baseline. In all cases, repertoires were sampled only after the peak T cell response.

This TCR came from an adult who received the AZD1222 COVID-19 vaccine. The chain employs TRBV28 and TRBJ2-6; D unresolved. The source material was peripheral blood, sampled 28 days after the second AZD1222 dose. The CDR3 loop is CASGLSGANVLTF. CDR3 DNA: TGTGCCAGCGGCCTGTCTGGGGCCAACGTCCTGACTTTC.